A single TCR beta chain is shown here with its context. Its antigen is as yet unknown. TCR cDNA was made by 5'RACE template switching, adding a universal primer site and UMIs. Each CDR3 protein gets one entry after TCRdb re-called the 5' RACE reads with MiXCR. The data show some 340,000 distinct CDR3 sequences, 4.1% seen once. This entry belongs to a study of T cells after yellow fever vaccination. Broader study findings: Clones from primary vaccination mostly reappeared after the booster (about 97% CD4, roughly 87% CD8). The secondary response was weaker, and its peak arrived faster, on day 5 versus 15.

V lost 4 bases and J 3 bases, leaving 10 bases between the germline ends. Germline assignment: CDR1 LGHDT and CDR2 YNNKEL (reference sequence). The CDR3 extends over 13 amino acids. Source: PBMCs, taken 5 days after the yellow fever booster vaccination. The chain uses TRBV3-1 and TRBJ2-7; D gene uncertain. The sequence was collected from a man younger than 35 who received the YFV17D yellow fever vaccine. CDR3 region: CASSPLNNYEQYF. In DNA, the CDR3 is TGTGCCAGCAGCCCCCTTAACAACTACGAGCAGTACTTC.